These T cell receptor beta chains were read from a single sample in a study of T cells expressing NK-cell markers. Each CDR3 protein gets one entry in TCRdb, which reprocessed the 5' RACE reads and gives no DNA. The table lists a few hundred thousand distinct CDR3 sequences, with 0.39% in the top ten. Sequencing was performed on blood T cells: a sorted CD56 or NKG2C T cell subset, CD4+ or CD8+ T cells, or bulk PBMC T cells (not recorded which). These TCRs come from a man aged 18 to 35 in good health. CDR3s include the opening cysteine and the closing phenylalanine or tryptophan. Fields, in order: CDR3 protein, J gene, V gene.

CDR3: CASRFVDEKLFF
J: TRBJ1-4
V: TRBV6-2/TRBV6-3

CDR3: CASSRTASSYEQYF
J: TRBJ2-7
V: TRBV12-3/TRBV12-4

CDR3: CASSPPRSSYNEQFF
J: TRBJ2-1
V: TRBV28

CDR3: CASSLQLGLADNEQFF
J: TRBJ2-1
V: TRBV27

CDR3: CASSLGGRGIRLETQYF
J: TRBJ2-5
V: TRBV7-2

CDR3: CSANSGNEQFF
J: TRBJ2-1
V: TRBV20-1

CDR3: CASSRTGEGQETQFF
J: TRBJ2-5
V: TRBV4-1

CDR3: CSARGGLAGGPSETQYF
J: TRBJ2-5
V: TRBV20-1

CDR3: CASSSRDRSPDTQYF
J: TRBJ2-3
V: TRBV12-3/TRBV12-4

CDR3: CASTASGGSTEAFF
J: TRBJ1-1
V: TRBV12-3/TRBV12-4

CDR3: CASSRDRETQYF
J: TRBJ2-5
V: TRBV19

CDR3: CATSDFNLMSSYNEQFF
J: TRBJ2-1
V: TRBV24-1

CDR3: CASSLGMEKLFF
J: TRBJ1-4
V: TRBV5-6

CDR3: CASSLLGDKQETQYF
J: TRBJ2-5
V: TRBV27

CDR3: CAARKGLDYSNQPQHF
J: TRBJ1-5
V: TRBV6-2/TRBV6-3

CDR3: CASSFGVSDEQYF
J: TRBJ2-7
V: TRBV12-3/TRBV12-4

CDR3: CASGRFGGRLNTEAFF
J: TRBJ1-1
V: TRBV6-5

CDR3: CASSADRVSTYEQYF
J: TRBJ2-7
V: TRBV19

CDR3: CASSPELGGDYNEQFF
J: TRBJ2-1
V: TRBV4-2

CDR3: CATSDSGSQRETQYF
J: TRBJ2-5
V: TRBV24-1

CDR3: CSVDGGSSNEKLFF
J: TRBJ1-4
V: TRBV29-1

CDR3: CASSPRTSGSPGSCFF
J: TRBJ2-2
V: TRBV5-1

CDR3: CASSGLTTSTDTQYF
J: TRBJ2-3
V: TRBV18

CDR3: CSVVVPGQDTQYF
J: TRBJ2-3
V: TRBV29-1

CDR3: CASSPLFGGPTDTQYF
J: TRBJ2-3
V: TRBV18

CDR3: CASSVLSGLTGELFF
J: TRBJ2-2
V: TRBV6-5

CDR3: CASSLAQGLYF
J: TRBJ1-6
V: TRBV12-3/TRBV12-4

CDR3: CASTSGGSDEQYF
J: TRBJ2-7
V: TRBV7-6

CDR3: CASTPPGTSSYNEQFF
J: TRBJ2-1
V: TRBV7-9

CDR3: CSASLGLGRGHFDNEQFF
J: TRBJ2-1
V: TRBV20-1

CDR3: CSVVPRDRGIRGFF
J: TRBJ2-1
V: TRBV20-1

CDR3: CAISDFKGTSGANVLTF
J: TRBJ2-6
V: TRBV10-3

CDR3: CASIRREGTGELFF
J: TRBJ2-2
V: TRBV19

CDR3: CSARDRRDVTEAFF
J: TRBJ1-1
V: TRBV20-1

CDR3: CASSRKPFDEQFF
J: TRBJ2-1
V: TRBV4-3

CDR3: CSVATGGPNSYEQYF
J: TRBJ2-7
V: TRBV29-1

CDR3: CASSLRSVGGGISMYEQYF
J: TRBJ2-7
V: TRBV11-2

CDR3: CSVLKPGQGLNIQYF
J: TRBJ2-4
V: TRBV29-1

CDR3: CASSLDRAELYEQYF
J: TRBJ2-7
V: TRBV11-2

CDR3: CASTHSGGPRTEAFF
J: TRBJ1-1
V: TRBV6-2/TRBV6-3

CDR3: CSARVVGSSYNEQFF
J: TRBJ2-1
V: TRBV20-1

CDR3: CASSLGSGANTGELFF
J: TRBJ2-2
V: TRBV5-1

CDR3: CAIREDSSTDTQYF
J: TRBJ2-3
V: TRBV10-3

CDR3: CASSLVGGREGSYNEQFF
J: TRBJ2-1
V: TRBV7-6

CDR3: CASSPGVPWAGANVLTF
J: TRBJ2-6
V: TRBV5-1

CDR3: CASSPGPITDTQYF
J: TRBJ2-3
V: TRBV14

CDR3: CASSPDRQETQYF
J: TRBJ2-5
V: TRBV7-9

CDR3: CASRISGRGTEAFF
J: TRBJ1-1
V: TRBV6-1

CDR3: CSARDRRWETQYF
J: TRBJ2-5
V: TRBV20-1

CDR3: CSAPTGGFQETQYF
J: TRBJ2-5
V: TRBV20-1